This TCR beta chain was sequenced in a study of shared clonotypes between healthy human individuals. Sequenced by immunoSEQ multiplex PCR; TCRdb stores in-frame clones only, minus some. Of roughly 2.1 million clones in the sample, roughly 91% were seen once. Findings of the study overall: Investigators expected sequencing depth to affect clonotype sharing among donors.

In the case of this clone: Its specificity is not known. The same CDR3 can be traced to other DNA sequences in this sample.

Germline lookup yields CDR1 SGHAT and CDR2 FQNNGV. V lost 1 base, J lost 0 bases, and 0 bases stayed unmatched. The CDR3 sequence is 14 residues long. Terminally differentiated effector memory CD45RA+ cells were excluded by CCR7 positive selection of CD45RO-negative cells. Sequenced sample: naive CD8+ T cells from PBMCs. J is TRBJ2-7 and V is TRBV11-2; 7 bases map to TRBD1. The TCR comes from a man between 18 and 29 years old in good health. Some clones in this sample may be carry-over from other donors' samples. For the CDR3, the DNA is TGTGCCAGCAGCTTAGGGACAGGCTCCTACGAGCAGTACTTC. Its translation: CASSLGTGSYEQYF.